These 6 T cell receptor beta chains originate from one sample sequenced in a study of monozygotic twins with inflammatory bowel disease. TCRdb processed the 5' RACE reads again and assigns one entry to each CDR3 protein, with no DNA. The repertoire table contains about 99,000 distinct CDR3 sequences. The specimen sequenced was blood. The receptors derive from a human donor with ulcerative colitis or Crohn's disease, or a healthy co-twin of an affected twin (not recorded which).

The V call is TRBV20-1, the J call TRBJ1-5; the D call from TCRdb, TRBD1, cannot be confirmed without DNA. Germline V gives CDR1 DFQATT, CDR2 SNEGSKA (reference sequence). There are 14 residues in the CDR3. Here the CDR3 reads CSAPPGQSNQPQHF.

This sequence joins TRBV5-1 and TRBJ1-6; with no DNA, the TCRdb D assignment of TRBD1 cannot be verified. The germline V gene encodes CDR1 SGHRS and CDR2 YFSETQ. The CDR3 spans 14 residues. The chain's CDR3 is CASSSDSSYSPLHF.

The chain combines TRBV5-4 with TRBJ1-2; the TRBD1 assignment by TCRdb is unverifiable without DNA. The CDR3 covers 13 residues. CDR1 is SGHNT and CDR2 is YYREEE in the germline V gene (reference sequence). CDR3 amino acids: CASSKDTAYGYTF.

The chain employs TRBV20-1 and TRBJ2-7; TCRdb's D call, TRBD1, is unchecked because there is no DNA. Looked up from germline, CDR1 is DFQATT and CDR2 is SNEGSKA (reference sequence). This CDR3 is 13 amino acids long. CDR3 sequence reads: CSGTVLSAYEQYF.

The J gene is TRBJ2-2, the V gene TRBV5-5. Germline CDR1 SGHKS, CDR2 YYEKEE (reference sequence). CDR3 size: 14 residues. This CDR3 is CASSFLAYTGELFF.

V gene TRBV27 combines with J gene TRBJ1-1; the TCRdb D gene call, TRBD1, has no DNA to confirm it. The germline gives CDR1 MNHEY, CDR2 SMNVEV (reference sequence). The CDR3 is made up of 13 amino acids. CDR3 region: CASSLRGYTEAFF.